Given below is one TCR beta chain in context. These data originate in a study of blood T cell repertoires in COVID-19. Study information: Samples came from the United States, Italy and Spain, spanning acute and convalescent COVID-19.

TCRdb's copy holds only in-frame clones and misses some; the assay was immunoSEQ multiplex PCR. The table shows about 170,000 clones, with roughly four fifths occurring only once. Trimming shortened V by 5 bases and J by 4 bases, and 21 bases separated the two germline ends. Germline V CDR1 and CDR2: SGHTA, FQGNSA. The CDR3 is 17 residues long. The sequenced material came from peripheral blood. This receptor was identified in a man in his 70s with active or convalescent COVID-19. The chain couples TRBV7-2 to TRBJ1-3; D perhaps matches TRBD1 (5 bases). In DNA form, the CDR3 reads TGTGCCAGCAGCCCAGGACATTTGCTCCGTGGGGGAAACACCATATATTTT. Translated, it gives CASSPGHLLRGGNTIYF.